This T cell receptor beta chain was retrieved from a study of T cells in Graves' hyperthyroidism and ophthalmopathy. It was RNA transcripts that yielded the amplified TCR beta CDR3 regions. The HTBI primer set served for first-round RT-PCR of the TCR CDR3. TCRdb fed the multiplex PCR reads into MiXCR, producing one record per CDR3 protein. The table shows 200,000 to 250,000 distinct CDR3 sequences, with over 20% occurring only once. Germline V gene lookup returns CDR1 MNHEY and CDR2 SMNVEV (reference sequence). The CDR3 spans 13 residues. Trimming removed 2 bases from V and 6 bases from J, with 10 bases in between.

The sequence came from a woman in her forties with Graves' ophthalmopathy. Sequenced: blood. This chain joins TRBV27 and TRBJ1-1, with D perhaps matching TRBD1 (6 bases). The CDR3, as DNA: TGTGCCAGCAGTTTACGCGGGGGCGCTGAAGCTTTCTTT. Residues: CASSLRGGAEAFF.